Following are 17 T cell receptor beta chains from one sample sequenced in a study of blood T cell repertoires in COVID-19. Only in-frame clones appear in the TCRdb table, and some are missing; sequencing was by immunoSEQ multiplex PCR. Altogether hundreds of thousands of clones are present, approximately 91% being singletons, with the ten largest covering about 9.5%. The specimen sequenced was PBMCs or T cells enriched from blood (not recorded which). These receptor sequences come from a middle-aged woman who had recovered from COVID-19.

J is TRBJ1-1 and V is TRBV19; D is ambiguous. Trimming took off 1 base at V and 2 bases at J, with 8 bases between the two ends. The CDR3 sequence is 14 residues long. The germline V gene has CDR1 LNHDA and CDR2 SQIVND (reference sequence). Here the CDR3 reads CASSIGTFNTEAFF. CDR3 bases: TGTGCCAGTAGTATAGGTACATTTAACACTGAAGCTTTCTTT.

The V gene is TRBV3-1 (or the pseudogene TRBV3-2), the J gene TRBJ1-5; 12 positions agree with TRBD1. The V gene end was trimmed by 3 bases and the J gene end by 9 bases; junction bases not matched to a gene: 3. The CDR3 has 14 amino acids. Germline CDR1 reads LGHDT; CDR2 reads YNNKEL (reference sequence). The CDR3 DNA follows: TGTGCCAGCAGCCAGGGACAGGGGGCTCTGCCCCAGCATTTT. Protein sequence: CASSQGQGALPQHF.

In nucleotides, the CDR3 is TGTGCCAGCAGCTTAACCGGCGGGGGCTCCTATGGCTACACCTTC. Residues: CASSLTGGGSYGYTF. The J gene is TRBJ1-2, the V gene TRBV7-3; TRBD1 is a possible D gene (6 bases). CDR3 length: 15 residues. V was trimmed by 0 bases and J by 4 bases, leaving 12 bases between them. Germline CDR1 and CDR2: SGHTA and FQGTGA.

The V gene is TRBV7-9, the J gene TRBJ2-7, with TRBD1 matching over 10 bases. V lost 5 bases, J lost 2 bases, and 12 bases stayed unmatched. CDR3 length: 17 residues. Germline CDR1 is SEHNR and CDR2 is FQNEAQ (reference sequence). The DNA for the CDR3 is TGTGCCAGCAGCGGAGGACAGGGGGTCACCAAGACCTACGAGCAGTACTTC. Encoded protein: CASSGGQGVTKTYEQYF.

This clone showed up just once. The chain employs TRBV5-1 and TRBJ2-1, with TRBD1 identical over 7 bases. CDR1 is SGHRS, CDR2 YFSETQ, per germline. This CDR3 spans 16 amino acids. V shed 3 bases, J shed 1 base, and the junction held 7 bases outside the gene matches. Here the CDR3 DNA reads TGCGCCAGCAGCTCACCGACAGGGCGGTCCTACAATGAGCAGTTCTTC. This sequence encodes CASSSPTGRSYNEQFF.

This clone was picked up one time. J is TRBJ2-2 and V is TRBV9, with 12 bases lining up with TRBD2. The CDR3 contains 20 residues. The trim removed 4 bases at V and 9 bases at J, leaving 22 bases unmatched. Germline CDR1 is SGDLS and CDR2 is YYNGEE. The CDR3 spells CASSPPSQLVGTSGSWELFF. The CDR3 DNA reads TGTGCCAGCAGCCCCCCCTCTCAATTGGTGGGGACTAGCGGGTCCTGGGAGCTGTTTTTT.

CDR3 DNA: TGTGCCAGCAGTTACGGCACGGCCCAACAGGGAAAAGAGACCCAGTACTTC. Its translation is CASSYGTAQQGKETQYF. This rearrangement joins TRBV6-2 or TRBV6-3 to TRBJ2-5; a weak D match, TRBD1 (6 bases). Germline CDR1 reads MNHEY; CDR2 reads SVGEGT. The CDR3 loop spans 17 amino acids. The V gene lost 2 bases and the J gene lost 3 bases, with 19 bases spanning the gap.

The J gene is TRBJ2-2, the V gene TRBV11-3, with 8 bases matching TRBD1. With V trimmed by 5 bases and J by 7 bases, 12 bases remained unmatched. The CDR3 spans 16 residues. From germline, CDR1 is SGHNT and CDR2 YENEEA. CDR3 sequence: CASSPPGQAGGGELFF. In DNA, the CDR3 is TGTGCCAGCAGCCCTCCGGGACAGGCAGGAGGCGGGGAGCTGTTTTTT.

Only one count was recorded for this clone. V and J are TRBV7-8 and TRBJ2-2; 16 positions agree with TRBD2. Per the germline V gene, CDR1 is SGHVS and CDR2 is FQNEAQ. V lost 4 bases, J lost 6 bases, and 8 bases stayed unmatched. The CDR3 is made up of 18 amino acids. Here the CDR3 DNA reads TGTGCCAGCAGCTGGGGGACTAGCGGGAGGGAGTACGCCGGGGAGCTGTTTTTT. The encoded protein is CASSWGTSGREYAGELFF.

The CDR3 protein is CASSLLGDYEQYF. The CDR3 DNA sequence: TGTGCCAGCAGCCTTCTGGGAGACTACGAGCAGTACTTC. J is TRBJ2-7 and V is TRBV14, with D possibly being TRBD2 (5 bases). V was clipped by 4 bases and J by 3 bases, with 10 bases between them. Germline V lookup: CDR1 SGHDN, CDR2 FVKESK. The CDR3 contains 13 residues. The whole variable domain, remainder taken from reference TRBV14 and TRBJ2-7, is EAGVTQFPSHSVIEKGQTVTLRCDPISGHDNLYWYRRVMGKEIKFLLHFVKESKQDESGMPNNRFLAERTGGTYSTLKVQPAELEDSGVYFCASSLLGDYEQYFGPGTRLTVT.

The chain joins TRBV5-1 to TRBJ2-1, with TRBD2 matching over 7 bases. Looked up from germline, CDR1 is SGHRS and CDR2 is YFSETQ. The ends lost 4 bases at V and 8 bases at J; junction bases unmatched: 9. This CDR3 has 14 amino acids. The CDR3 region is CASSITAGLDEQFF. In DNA, the CDR3 is TGCGCCAGCAGCATTACAGCGGGGCTTGATGAGCAGTTCTTC.

The chain has TRBV18 and TRBJ1-6; D is unclear. Germline V gene sequence: CDR1 KGHSH, CDR2 LQKENI. This CDR3 region has 17 residues. Trimming took 3 bases from V and 3 from J, leaving 15 bases between them. The CDR3 sequence: CASSPNGGRSYNSPLHF. In DNA, the CDR3 is TGTGCCAGCTCACCTAACGGAGGGAGGAGCTATAATTCACCCCTCCACTTT.

The V gene is TRBV5-1, the J gene TRBJ2-2; 10 nucleotides agree with TRBD2. Germline V gene sequence: CDR1 SGHRS, CDR2 YFSETQ. V lost 0 bases, J lost 5 bases, and 4 bases stayed unmatched. The CDR3 covers 16 residues. In nucleotides, the CDR3 is TGCGCCAGCAGCTTGGAAGCGGGAGGGTGGACCGGGGAGCTGTTTTTT. This codes for CASSLEAGGWTGELFF. The variable domain in full, with the rest retrieved from reference TRBV5-1 and TRBJ2-2, is KAGVTQTPRYLIKTRGQQVTLSCSPISGHRSVSWYQQTPGQGLQFLFEYFSETQRNKGNFPGRFSGRQFSNSRSEMNVSTLELGDSALYLCASSLEAGGWTGELFFGEGSRLTVL.

The chain couples TRBV30 to TRBJ1-2, with 9 bases identical to TRBD1. Looked up from germline, CDR1 is GTSNPN and CDR2 is SVGIG (reference sequence). V lost 2 bases, J lost 1 base, and 8 bases stayed unmatched. The CDR3 sequence is 16 residues long. This chain's CDR3 is CAWSFPGTGFNYGYTF. The CDR3 region has the DNA TGTGCCTGGAGTTTCCCCGGGACAGGGTTTAACTATGGCTACACCTTC. The variable domain in full, with the rest retrieved from reference TRBV30 and TRBJ1-2, is SQTIHQWPATLVQPVGSPLSLECTVEGTSNPNLYWYRQAAGRGLQLLFYSVGIGQISSEVPQNLSASRPQDRQFILSSKKLLLSDSGFYLCAWSFPGTGFNYGYTFGSGTRLTVV.

This chain joins TRBV5-1 and TRBJ2-1, with TRBD2 matching 9 bases. Germline CDR1 SGHRS, CDR2 YFSETQ. The CDR3 has 17 amino acids. V lost 1 base and J lost 6; bases outside the gene matches: 11. CDR3 amino acids: CASSLIMAGGPRNEQFF. The CDR3 region has the DNA TGCGCCAGCAGCTTGATTATGGCGGGAGGGCCCCGCAATGAGCAGTTCTTC.

CDR3 in DNA: TGTGCCAGCAGCCCGGACAACCCGGCGGGGAATGAGCAGTTCTTC. Translated: CASSPDNPAGNEQFF. V and J are TRBV3-1 (or the pseudogene TRBV3-2) and TRBJ2-1; perhaps TRBD2 as D (6 bases). Per germline, CDR1 LGHDT and CDR2 YNNKEL (reference sequence). With 4 bases removed from V and 7 bases from J, the gap between germline ends came to 17 bases. This CDR3 has 15 amino acids.

This rearrangement joins TRBV5-6 to TRBJ2-2; D is possibly TRBD1 (7 bases). Per germline, CDR1 SGHDT and CDR2 YYEEEE. Trimming removed 0 bases at V and 4 bases at J, with 13 bases between. The CDR3 contains 16 residues. CDR3 loop: CASSLGWQGGTGELFF. The CDR3 DNA reads as TGTGCCAGCAGCTTGGGGTGGCAGGGGGGCACCGGGGAGCTGTTTTTT.